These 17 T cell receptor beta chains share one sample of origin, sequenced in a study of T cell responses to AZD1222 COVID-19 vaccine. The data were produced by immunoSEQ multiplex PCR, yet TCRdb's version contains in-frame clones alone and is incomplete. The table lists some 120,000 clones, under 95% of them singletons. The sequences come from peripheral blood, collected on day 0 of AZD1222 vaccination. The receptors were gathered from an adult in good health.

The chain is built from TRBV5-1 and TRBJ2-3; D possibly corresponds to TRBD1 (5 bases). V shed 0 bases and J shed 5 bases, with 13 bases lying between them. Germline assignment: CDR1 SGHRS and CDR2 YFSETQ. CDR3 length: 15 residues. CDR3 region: CASSLVATGEDTQYF. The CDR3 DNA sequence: TGCGCCAGCAGCTTGGTCGCCACAGGAGAAGATACGCAGTATTTT.

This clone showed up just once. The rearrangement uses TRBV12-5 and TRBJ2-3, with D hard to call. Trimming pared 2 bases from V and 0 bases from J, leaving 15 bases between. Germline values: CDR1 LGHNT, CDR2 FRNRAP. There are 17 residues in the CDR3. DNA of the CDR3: TGTGCTAGTGGTTTGCCCTCCATCACCTCTAGCACAGATACGCAGTATTTT. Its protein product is CASGLPSITSSTDTQYF.

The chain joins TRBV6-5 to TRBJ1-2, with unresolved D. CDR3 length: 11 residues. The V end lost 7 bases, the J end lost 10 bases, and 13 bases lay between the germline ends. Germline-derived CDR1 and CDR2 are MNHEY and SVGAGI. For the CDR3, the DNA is TGTGCCAGCACCCCCCGCGGGGACTACACCTTC. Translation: CASTPRGDYTF.

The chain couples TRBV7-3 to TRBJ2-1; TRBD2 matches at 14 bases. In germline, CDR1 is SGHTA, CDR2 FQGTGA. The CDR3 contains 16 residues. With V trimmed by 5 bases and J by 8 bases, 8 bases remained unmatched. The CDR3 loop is CASSIQGTSGSDEQFF. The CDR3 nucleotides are TGTGCCAGCAGCATCCAGGGGACTAGCGGGAGTGATGAGCAGTTCTTC.

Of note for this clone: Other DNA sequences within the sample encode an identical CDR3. CDR3 coding DNA: TGTGCCAGCAGCGTAGACACCGACACTGAAGCTTTCTTT. This gives the protein CASSVDTDTEAFF. The chain uses TRBV9 and TRBJ1-1; D not resolved. The V end lost 0 bases, the J end lost 3 bases, and 6 bases lay between the germline ends. Germline V gene lookup returns CDR1 SGDLS and CDR2 YYNGEE. This CDR3 has 13 amino acids.

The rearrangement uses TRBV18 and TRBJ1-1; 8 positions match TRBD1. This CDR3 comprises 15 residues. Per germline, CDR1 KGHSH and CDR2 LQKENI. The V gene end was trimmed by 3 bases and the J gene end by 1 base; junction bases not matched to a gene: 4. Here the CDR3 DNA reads TGTGCCAGCTCACCTAACAGGGGGACGAACACTGAAGCTTTCTTT. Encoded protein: CASSPNRGTNTEAFF.

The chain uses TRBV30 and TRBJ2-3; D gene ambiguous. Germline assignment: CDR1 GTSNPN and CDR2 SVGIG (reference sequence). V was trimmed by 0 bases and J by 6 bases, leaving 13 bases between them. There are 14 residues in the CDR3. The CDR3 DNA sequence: TGTGCCTGGAGTGTAGGGCCCGAGCAGGATACGCAGTATTTT. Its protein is CAWSVGPEQDTQYF.

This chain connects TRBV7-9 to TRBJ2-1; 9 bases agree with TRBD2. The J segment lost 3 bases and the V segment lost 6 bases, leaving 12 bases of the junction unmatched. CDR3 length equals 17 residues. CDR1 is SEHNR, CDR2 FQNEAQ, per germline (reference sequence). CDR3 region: CASRRVTGTSSYNEQFF. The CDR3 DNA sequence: TGTGCCAGCAGACGCGTAACCGGGACTAGCAGCTACAATGAGCAGTTCTTC.

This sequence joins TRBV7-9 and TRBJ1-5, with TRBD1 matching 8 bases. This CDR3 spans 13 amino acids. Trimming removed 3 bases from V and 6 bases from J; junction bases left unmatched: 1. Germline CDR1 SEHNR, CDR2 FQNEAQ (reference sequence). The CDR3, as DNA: TGTGCCAGCAGCTTCGGACAGGGTCAGCCCCAGCATTTT. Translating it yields CASSFGQGQPQHF.

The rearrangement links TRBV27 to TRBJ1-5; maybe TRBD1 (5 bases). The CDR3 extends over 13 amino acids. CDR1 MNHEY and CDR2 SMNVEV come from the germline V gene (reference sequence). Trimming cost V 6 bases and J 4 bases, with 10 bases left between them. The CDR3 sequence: CASSLDSNQPQHF. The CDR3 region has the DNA TGTGCCAGCAGCCTAGACAGTAATCAGCCCCAGCATTTT.

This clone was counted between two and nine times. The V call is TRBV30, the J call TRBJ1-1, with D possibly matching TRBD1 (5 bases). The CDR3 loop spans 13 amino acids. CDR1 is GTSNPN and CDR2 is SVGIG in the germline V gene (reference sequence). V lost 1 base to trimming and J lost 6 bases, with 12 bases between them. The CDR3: CAWSDGAFAEAFF. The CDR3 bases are TGTGCCTGGAGTGACGGGGCGTTCGCTGAAGCTTTCTTT.

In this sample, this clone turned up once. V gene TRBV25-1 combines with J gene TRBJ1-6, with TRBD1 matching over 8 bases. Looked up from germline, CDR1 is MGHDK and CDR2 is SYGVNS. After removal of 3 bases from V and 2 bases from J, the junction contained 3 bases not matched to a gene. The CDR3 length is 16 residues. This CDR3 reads CASSETGVTYNSPLHF. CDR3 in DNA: TGTGCCAGCAGTGAGACAGGGGTCACCTATAATTCACCCCTCCACTTT.

The CDR3, as DNA: TGTGCCAGCAGAAAAAGTCGGATCGGTGGCTATGGCTACACCTTC. Translation: CASRKSRIGGYGYTF. V and J are TRBV2 and TRBJ1-2; D remains ambiguous. Trimming left V 6 bases short and J 4 bases short, with 18 bases between. Germline lookup yields CDR1 SNHLY and CDR2 FYNNEI. The CDR3 spans 15 residues.

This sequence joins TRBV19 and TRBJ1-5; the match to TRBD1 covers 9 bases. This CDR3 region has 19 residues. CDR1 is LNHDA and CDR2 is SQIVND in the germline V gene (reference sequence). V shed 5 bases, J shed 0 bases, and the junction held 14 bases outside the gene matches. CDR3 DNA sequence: TGTGCCAGTAGTGCCCCGACAGGGGGAGGAACCGTTAGCAATCAGCCCCAGCATTTT. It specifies CASSAPTGGGTVSNQPQHF.

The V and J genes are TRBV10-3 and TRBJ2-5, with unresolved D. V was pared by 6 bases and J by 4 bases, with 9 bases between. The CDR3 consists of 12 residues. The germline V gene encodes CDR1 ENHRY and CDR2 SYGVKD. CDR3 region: CAISPLGETQYF. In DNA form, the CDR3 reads TGTGCCATCAGCCCTTTAGGAGAGACCCAGTACTTC.

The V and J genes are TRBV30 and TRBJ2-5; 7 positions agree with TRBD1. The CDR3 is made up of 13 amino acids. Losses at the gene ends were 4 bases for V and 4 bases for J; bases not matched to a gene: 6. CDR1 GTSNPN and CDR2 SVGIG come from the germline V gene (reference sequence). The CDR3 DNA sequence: TGTGCCTGGAAAGGAGCAGGGGGAGAGACCCAGTACTTC. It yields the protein CAWKGAGGETQYF.

This CDR3 is CASSASSGTGHSPLHF. In nucleotides, the CDR3 is TGTGCCAGCAGCGCCTCCTCCGGGACAGGGCATTCACCCCTCCACTTT. The V and J genes are TRBV7-9 and TRBJ1-6; TRBD1 agrees at 9 bases. The CDR3 runs 16 residues. Germline values: CDR1 SEHNR, CDR2 FQNEAQ (reference sequence). J gave up 8 bases and V 5 bases, and 10 bases lay outside the gene matches.